This TCR beta chain was obtained from a study of shared clonotypes between healthy human individuals. It was 150 to 200 ng DNA, about 30,000 T cell genomes, that sorted-subset replicate PCRs used. Profiled with immunoSEQ multiplex PCR; TCRdb holds only in-frame clones, not every one. The sample includes 2 million to 2.5 million clones, approximately 93% of them seen just once. The ends were cut back, 5 bases at V and 4 bases at J, with 9 bases in the middle. This CDR3 region has 11 residues. Germline CDR1 reads SQVTM; CDR2 reads ANQGSEA. The clonotype originates from a young man in good health. Some clones in this sample may be carry-over from other donors' samples. The chain links TRBV29-1 to TRBJ2-7; D is undetermined. Sequencing was performed on naive CD4+ T cells from PBMCs. Subset reported: CD45RA+ positively selected. The CDR3: CSVLTYYEQYF. The CDR3 bases are TGCAGCGTTTTGACCTATTACGAGCAGTACTTC.